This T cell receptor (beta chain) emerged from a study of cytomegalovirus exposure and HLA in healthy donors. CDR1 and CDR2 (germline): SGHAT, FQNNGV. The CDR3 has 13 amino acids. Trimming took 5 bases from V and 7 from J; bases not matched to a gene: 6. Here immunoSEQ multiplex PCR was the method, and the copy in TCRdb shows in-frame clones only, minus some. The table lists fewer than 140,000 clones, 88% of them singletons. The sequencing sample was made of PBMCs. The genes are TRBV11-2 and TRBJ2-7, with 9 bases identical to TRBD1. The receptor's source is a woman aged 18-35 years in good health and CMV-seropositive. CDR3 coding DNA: TGTGCCAGCAGCGGACAGGGGCCCGGGGAGCAGTACGTC. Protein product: CASSGQGPGEQYV.